The present T cell receptor beta chain was sequenced within a study of shared clonotypes between healthy human individuals. Clones were sequenced by immunoSEQ multiplex PCR, and TCRdb holds only the in-frame ones, with some missing. The data contain nearly 500,000 clones, approximately 80% of them singletons. Germline V lookup: CDR1 SGDLS, CDR2 YYNGEE. CDR3 length: 12 amino acids. Trimming took 1 base from V and 6 from J, leaving 4 bases between them. Sequences were obtained from PBMCs. The V and J genes are TRBV9 and TRBJ2-2, with unresolved D. This receptor was obtained from a woman aged 40 to 49 in good health. Some clones in this sample may be carry-over from other donors' samples. The CDR3 region is CASSVWPGELFF. As DNA, the CDR3 is TGTGCCAGCAGCGTATGGCCCGGGGAGCTGTTTTTT.